Presented here are 12 T cell receptor beta chains from one specimen sequenced in a study of blood T cell repertoires in COVID-19. The table came from immunoSEQ multiplex PCR; TCRdb's copy has only in-frame clones and leaves some out. The table records a few hundred thousand clones, more than 70% of them present only once. The sample was peripheral blood. The receptors were sampled from a woman aged 55-70 years with COVID-19, enrolled during active disease.

The genes are TRBV5-1 and TRBJ2-7; 9 bases agree with TRBD1. V dropped 5 bases and J dropped 4; count of bases not matched to a gene: 10. This CDR3 region has 15 residues. Germline assignment: CDR1 SGHRS and CDR2 YFSETQ. CDR3 DNA: TGCGCCAGCAGATCCTCCGGGACAGGGAATTACGAGCAGTACTTC. Residues: CASRSSGTGNYEQYF.

The chain couples TRBV7-2 to TRBJ1-1; 8 positions agree with TRBD1. Germline trimming cut 9 bases from V and 10 bases from J; bases unmatched to any gene: 16. The CDR3 covers 14 residues. Germline CDR1 SGHTA, CDR2 FQGNSA. CDR3 in amino acids: CASRPTRGHQGAFF. The CDR3 region has the DNA TGTGCCAGTAGACCGACCAGGGGGCATCAAGGAGCTTTCTTT.

The genes are TRBV9 and TRBJ1-4, with 9 bases that match TRBD1. The CDR3 is 16 amino acids. Trimming took 4 bases from V and 5 from J; bases not matched to a gene: 9. CDR1 is SGDLS and CDR2 is YYNGEE in the germline V gene. Written as DNA, the CDR3 is TGTGCCAGCAGCATGGGACAGGGAGGGTCAAATGAAAAACTGTTTTTT. Its translation is CASSMGQGGSNEKLFF.

DNA for the CDR3: TGTGCCAGCAGCTTAGCGGGGGGGCCTCAAGAGACCCAGTACTTC. Residues: CASSLAGGPQETQYF. The J gene is TRBJ2-5, the V gene TRBV5-4; 10 bases agree with TRBD2. V was clipped by 2 bases and J by 2 bases; unmatched bases: 3. In germline, CDR1 is SGHNT, CDR2 YYREEE (reference sequence). The CDR3 length is 15 residues.

Concerning this clone: Distinct nucleotide sequences in the sample also encode this CDR3. The rearrangement links TRBV7-3 to TRBJ2-3, with D possibly being TRBD2 (5 bases). Trimming left V 2 bases short and J 6 bases short, with 6 bases between. This CDR3 contains 12 residues. Per germline, CDR1 SGHTA and CDR2 FQGTGA. CDR3 in amino acids: CASSLSGDTQYF. The CDR3 bases are TGTGCCAGCAGCTTATCGGGGGATACGCAGTATTTT.

The CDR3 region has the DNA TGTGCCAGCAGCTCCCGAGGACTTGGCTACACCTTC. Protein: CASSSRGLGYTF. The rearrangement uses TRBV27 and TRBJ1-2; D unresolved. Germline CDR1 reads MNHEY; CDR2 reads SMNVEV (reference sequence). With 6 bases removed from V and 7 bases from J, the gap between germline ends came to 12 bases. The CDR3 totals 12 residues.

The chain has TRBV11-2 and TRBJ2-1; 10 nucleotides line up with TRBD2. Germline V gene sequence: CDR1 SGHAT, CDR2 FQNNGV. The CDR3 is 18 amino acids. V lost 3 bases, J lost 5 bases, and 13 bases stayed unmatched. The CDR3 sequence: CASSFTRRLAGVHNEQFF. DNA of the CDR3: TGTGCCAGCAGCTTTACGCGGAGGCTAGCGGGGGTTCACAATGAGCAGTTCTTC.

As to this clone: The sample contains more than one DNA sequence encoding this CDR3. This chain uses TRBV19 with TRBJ1-5, with unresolved D. Germline assignment: CDR1 LNHDA and CDR2 SQIVND (reference sequence). Deletions cut 6 bases from V and 0 bases from J, with 6 bases between. This CDR3 is 13 amino acids long. DNA of the CDR3: TGTGCCAGTAGGAGATATAGCAATCAGCCCCAGCATTTT. Translating gives CASRRYSNQPQHF.

The genes are TRBV9 and TRBJ1-6; D unresolved. The CDR3 spans 13 residues. Germline V lookup: CDR1 SGDLS, CDR2 YYNGEE. V was shortened by 0 bases and J by 9 bases, with 7 bases between the two germline ends. The chain's CDR3 is CASSVASGSPLHF. The CDR3, as DNA: TGTGCCAGCAGCGTAGCGAGTGGTTCACCCCTCCACTTT.

The rearrangement joins TRBV2 to TRBJ2-7; 11 bases are shared with TRBD1. The CDR3 runs 15 residues. The ends lost 3 bases at V and 3 bases at J; junction bases unmatched: 4. Germline V CDR1 and CDR2: SNHLY, FYNNEI. The CDR3 DNA sequence: TGTGCCAGCAGTGACCGGGACAGGGGGAGCTACGAGCAGTACTTC. Translation gives CASSDRDRGSYEQYF.

This chain connects TRBV3-1 (or the pseudogene TRBV3-2) to TRBJ1-2; D not resolved. Germline loops: CDR1 LGHDT, CDR2 YNNKEL (reference sequence). The V end lost 1 base, the J end lost 4 bases, and 16 bases lay between the germline ends. The CDR3 has 16 residues. The CDR3 sequence is CASSQVGTGNGYGYTF. CDR3 coding DNA: TGTGCCAGCAGCCAAGTAGGAACGGGGAACGGCTATGGCTACACCTTC.

The chain has TRBV5-8 and TRBJ2-3, with D maybe TRBD1 (6 bases). Trimming took off 4 bases at V and 5 bases at J, with 8 bases between the two ends. The CDR3 totals 12 residues. Germline V gives CDR1 SGHTS, CDR2 YDEGEE. CDR3 sequence (DNA): TGTGCCAGCAGCCCGGACAGAGATACGCAGTATTTT. Translating gives CASSPDRDTQYF.